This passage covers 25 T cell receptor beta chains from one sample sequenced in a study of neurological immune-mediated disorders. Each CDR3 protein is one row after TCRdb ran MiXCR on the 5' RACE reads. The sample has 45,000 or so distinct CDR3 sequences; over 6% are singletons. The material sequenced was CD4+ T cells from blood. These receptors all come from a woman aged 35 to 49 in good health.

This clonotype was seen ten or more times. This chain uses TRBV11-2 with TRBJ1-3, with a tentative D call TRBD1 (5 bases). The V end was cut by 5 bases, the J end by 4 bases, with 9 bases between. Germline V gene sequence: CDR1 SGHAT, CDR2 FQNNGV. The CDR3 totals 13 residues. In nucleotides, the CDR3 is TGTGCCAGCAGCGTGGGGCCGGGAAACACCATATATTTT. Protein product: CASSVGPGNTIYF.

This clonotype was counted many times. The CDR3, as DNA: TGTGCCAGCAGCTCCAGAGTGGGGCTTGTTAATGAGCAGTTCTTC. This codes for CASSSRVGLVNEQFF. The chain has TRBV7-9 and TRBJ2-1, with TRBD1 as a possible D gene (5 bases). CDR3 length: 15 residues. Trimming left V 4 bases short and J 7 bases short, with 17 bases between. CDR1 is SEHNR, CDR2 FQNEAQ, per germline (reference sequence).

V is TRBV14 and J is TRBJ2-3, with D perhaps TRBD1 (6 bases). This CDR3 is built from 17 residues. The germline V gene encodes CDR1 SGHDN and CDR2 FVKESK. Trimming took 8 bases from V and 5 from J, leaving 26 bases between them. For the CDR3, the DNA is TGTGCCAGCGCGGAACAGGGTAGCTACCCCTCCCGAGATACGCAGTATTTT. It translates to CASAEQGSYPSRDTQYF.

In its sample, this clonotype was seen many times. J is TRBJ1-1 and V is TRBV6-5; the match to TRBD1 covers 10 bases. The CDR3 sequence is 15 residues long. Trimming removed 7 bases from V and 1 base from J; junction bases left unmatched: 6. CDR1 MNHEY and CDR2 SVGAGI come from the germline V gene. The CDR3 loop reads CASIRTGGWNTEAFF. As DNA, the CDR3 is TGTGCCAGCATTAGGACAGGGGGTTGGAACACTGAAGCTTTCTTT.

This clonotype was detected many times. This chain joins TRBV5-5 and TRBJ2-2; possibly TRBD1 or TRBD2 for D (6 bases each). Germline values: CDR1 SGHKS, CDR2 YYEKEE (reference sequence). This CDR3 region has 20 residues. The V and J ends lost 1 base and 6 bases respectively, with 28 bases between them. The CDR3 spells CASSLSALWGANPEPGELFF. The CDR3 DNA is TGTGCCAGCAGCTTGTCCGCGTTGTGGGGGGCGAATCCCGAGCCCGGGGAGCTGTTTTTT. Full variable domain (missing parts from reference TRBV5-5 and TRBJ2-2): DAGVTQSPTHLIKTRGQQVTLRCSPISGHKSVSWYQQVLGQGPQFIFQYYEKEERGRGNFPDRFSARQFPNYSSELNVNALLLGDSALYLCASSLSALWGANPEPGELFFGEGSRLTVL.

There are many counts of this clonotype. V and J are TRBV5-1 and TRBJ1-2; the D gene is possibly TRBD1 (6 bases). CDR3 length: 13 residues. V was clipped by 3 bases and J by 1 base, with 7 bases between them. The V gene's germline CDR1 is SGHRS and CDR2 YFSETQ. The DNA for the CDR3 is TGCGCCAGCAGCTCGGACAGTAACTATGGCTACACCTTC. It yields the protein CASSSDSNYGYTF. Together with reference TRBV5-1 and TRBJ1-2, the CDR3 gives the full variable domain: KAGVTQTPRYLIKTRGQQVTLSCSPISGHRSVSWYQQTPGQGLQFLFEYFSETQRNKGNFPGRFSGRQFSNSRSEMNVSTLELGDSALYLCASSSDSNYGYTFGSGTRLTVV.

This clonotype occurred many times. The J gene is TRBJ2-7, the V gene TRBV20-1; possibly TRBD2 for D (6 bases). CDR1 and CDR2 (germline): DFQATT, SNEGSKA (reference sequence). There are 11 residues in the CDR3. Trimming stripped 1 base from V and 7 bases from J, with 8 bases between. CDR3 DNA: TGCAGTGCTAGAGGGGCGGGGGAGCAGTACTTC. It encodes CSARGAGEQYF.

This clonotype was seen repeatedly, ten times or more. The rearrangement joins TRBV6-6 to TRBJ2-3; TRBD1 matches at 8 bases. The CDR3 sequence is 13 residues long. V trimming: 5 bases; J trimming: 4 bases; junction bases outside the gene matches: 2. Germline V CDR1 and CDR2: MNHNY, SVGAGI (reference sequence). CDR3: CASSRQGPDTQYF. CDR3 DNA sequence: TGTGCCAGCAGTCGACAGGGGCCAGATACGCAGTATTTT.

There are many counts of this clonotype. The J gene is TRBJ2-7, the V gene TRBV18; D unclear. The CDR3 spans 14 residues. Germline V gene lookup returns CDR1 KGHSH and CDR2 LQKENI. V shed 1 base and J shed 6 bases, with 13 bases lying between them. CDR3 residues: CASSPRNFGAEQYF. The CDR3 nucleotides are TGTGCCAGCTCACCACGGAATTTCGGAGCCGAGCAGTACTTC. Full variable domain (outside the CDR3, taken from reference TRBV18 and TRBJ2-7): NAGVMQNPRHLVRRRGQEARLRCSPMKGHSHVYWYRQLPEEGLKFMVYLQKENIIDESGMPKERFSAEFPKEGPSILRIQQVVRGDSAAYFCASSPRNFGAEQYFGPGTRLTVT.

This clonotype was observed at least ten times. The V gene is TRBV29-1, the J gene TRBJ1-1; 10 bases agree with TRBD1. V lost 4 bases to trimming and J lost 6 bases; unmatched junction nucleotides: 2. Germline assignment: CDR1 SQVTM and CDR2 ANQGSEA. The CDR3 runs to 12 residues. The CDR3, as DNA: TGCAGCGTTGGACAGGGGGCCGCTGAAGCTTTCTTT. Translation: CSVGQGAAEAFF.

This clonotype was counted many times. CDR3 DNA: TGCAGTGCTAGAGGGGCTAGCGGGACCTCCTACGAGCAGTACTTC. This gives the protein CSARGASGTSYEQYF. V is TRBV20-1 and J is TRBJ2-7, with 9 bases aligning to TRBD2. The CDR3 spans 15 residues. J lost 0 bases, V lost 1 base, and 4 bases had no gene match. Germline-derived CDR1 and CDR2 are DFQATT and SNEGSKA (reference sequence).

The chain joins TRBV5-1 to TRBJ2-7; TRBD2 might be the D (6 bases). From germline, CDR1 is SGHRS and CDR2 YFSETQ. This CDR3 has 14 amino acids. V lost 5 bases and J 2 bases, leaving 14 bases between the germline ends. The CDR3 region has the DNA TGCGCCAGCAGGGGCGGGGTTGGGACCTACGAGCAGTACTTC. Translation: CASRGGVGTYEQYF.

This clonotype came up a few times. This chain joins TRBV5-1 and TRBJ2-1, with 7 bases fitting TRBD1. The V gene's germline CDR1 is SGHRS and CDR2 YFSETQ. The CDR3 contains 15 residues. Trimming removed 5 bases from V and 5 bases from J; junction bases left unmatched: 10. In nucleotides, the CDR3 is TGCGCCAGCAGTTTTCCGGGACAGCGTCACAATGAGCAGTTCTTC. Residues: CASSFPGQRHNEQFF.

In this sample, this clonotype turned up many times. The CDR3 DNA sequence: TGTGCCAGCAGCTTAGATCCAGGGAGAGGCTACACCTTC. This gives the protein CASSLDPGRGYTF. This chain joins TRBV7-2 and TRBJ1-2; D perhaps matches TRBD1 (5 bases). The germline CDR1 and CDR2 sequences are SGHTA and FQGNSA. V shed 1 base and J shed 8 bases, with 11 bases lying between them. CDR3 length equals 13 residues.

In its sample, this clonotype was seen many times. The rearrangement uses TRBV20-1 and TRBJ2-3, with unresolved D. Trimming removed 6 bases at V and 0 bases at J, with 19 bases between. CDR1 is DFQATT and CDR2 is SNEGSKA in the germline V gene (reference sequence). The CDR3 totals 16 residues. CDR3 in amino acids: CSATTWAAVSTDTQYF. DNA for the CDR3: TGCAGTGCGACAACCTGGGCAGCAGTGAGCACAGATACGCAGTATTTT.

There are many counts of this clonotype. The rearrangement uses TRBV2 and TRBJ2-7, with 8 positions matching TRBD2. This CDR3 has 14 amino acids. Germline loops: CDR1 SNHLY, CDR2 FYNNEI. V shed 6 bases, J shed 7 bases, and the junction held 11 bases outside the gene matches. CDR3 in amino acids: CASSQREGRVEQYF. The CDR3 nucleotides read TGTGCCAGCAGCCAACGGGAGGGCCGGGTTGAGCAGTACTTC.

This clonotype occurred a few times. CDR3 region: CASSIARTGITGELFF. Here the CDR3 DNA reads TGTGCCAGTAGTATAGCTCGGACAGGGATCACCGGGGAGCTGTTTTTT. The rearrangement uses TRBV19 and TRBJ2-2; 8 positions agree with TRBD1. Germline loops: CDR1 LNHDA, CDR2 SQIVND (reference sequence). The CDR3 is made up of 16 amino acids. Trimming cost V 1 base and J 4 bases; bases outside gene matches: 5.

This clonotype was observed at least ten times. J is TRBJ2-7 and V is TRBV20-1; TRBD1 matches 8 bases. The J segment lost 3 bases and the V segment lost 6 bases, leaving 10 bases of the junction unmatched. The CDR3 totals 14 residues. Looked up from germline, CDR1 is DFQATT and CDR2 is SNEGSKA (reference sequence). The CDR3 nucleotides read TGCAGTGCCGGCAGGGGGCCGGAGCTCTACGAGCAGTACTTC. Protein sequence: CSAGRGPELYEQYF.

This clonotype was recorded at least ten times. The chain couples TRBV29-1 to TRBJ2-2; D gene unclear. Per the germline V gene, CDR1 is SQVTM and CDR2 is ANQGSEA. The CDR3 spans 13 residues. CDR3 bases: TGCAGTATTGTTGTAGATGGGATCGGGGAGCTGTTTTTT. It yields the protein CSIVVDGIGELFF.

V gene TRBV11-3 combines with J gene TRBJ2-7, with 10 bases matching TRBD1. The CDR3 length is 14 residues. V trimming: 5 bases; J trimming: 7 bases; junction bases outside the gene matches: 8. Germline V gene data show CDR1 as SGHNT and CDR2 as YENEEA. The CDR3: CASSPGQGKGEQYF. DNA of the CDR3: TGTGCCAGCAGCCCGGGACAGGGGAAAGGGGAGCAGTACTTC.

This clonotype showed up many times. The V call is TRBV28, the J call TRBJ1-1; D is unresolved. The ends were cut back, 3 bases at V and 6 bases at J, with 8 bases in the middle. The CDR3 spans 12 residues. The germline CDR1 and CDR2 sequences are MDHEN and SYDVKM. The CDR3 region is CASSFRKAEAFF. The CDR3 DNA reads TGTGCCAGCAGTTTCAGGAAGGCTGAAGCTTTCTTT.

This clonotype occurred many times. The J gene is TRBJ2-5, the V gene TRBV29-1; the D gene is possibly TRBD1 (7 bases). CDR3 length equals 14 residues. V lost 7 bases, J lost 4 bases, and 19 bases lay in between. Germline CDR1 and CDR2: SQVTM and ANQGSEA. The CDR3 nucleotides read TGCAGCGAGGGCGGGCAGGGGGGAGTAGAGACCCAGTACTTC. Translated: CSEGGQGGVETQYF.

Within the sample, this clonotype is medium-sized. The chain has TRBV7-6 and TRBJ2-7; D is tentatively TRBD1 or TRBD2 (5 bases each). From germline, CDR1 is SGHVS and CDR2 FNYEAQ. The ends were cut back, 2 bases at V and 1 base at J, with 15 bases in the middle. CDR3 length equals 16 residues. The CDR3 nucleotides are TGTGCCAGCAGCTTATCCGGGGCCCCAAATTCCTACGAGCAGTACTTC. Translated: CASSLSGAPNSYEQYF.

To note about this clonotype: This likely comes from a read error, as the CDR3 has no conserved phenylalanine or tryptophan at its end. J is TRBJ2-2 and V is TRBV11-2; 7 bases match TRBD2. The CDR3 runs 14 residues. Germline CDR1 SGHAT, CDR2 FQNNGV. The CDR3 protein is CASSSAGNTRELFS. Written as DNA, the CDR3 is TGTGCCAGCAGCTCAGCGGGAAACACCAGGGAGCTGTTTTCT.

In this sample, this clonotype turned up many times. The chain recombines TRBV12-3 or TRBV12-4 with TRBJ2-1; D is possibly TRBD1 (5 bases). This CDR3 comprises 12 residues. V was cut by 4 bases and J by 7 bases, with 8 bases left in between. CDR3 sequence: CASSSSGNEQFF. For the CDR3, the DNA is TGTGCCAGCAGTTCGTCAGGGAATGAGCAGTTCTTC.